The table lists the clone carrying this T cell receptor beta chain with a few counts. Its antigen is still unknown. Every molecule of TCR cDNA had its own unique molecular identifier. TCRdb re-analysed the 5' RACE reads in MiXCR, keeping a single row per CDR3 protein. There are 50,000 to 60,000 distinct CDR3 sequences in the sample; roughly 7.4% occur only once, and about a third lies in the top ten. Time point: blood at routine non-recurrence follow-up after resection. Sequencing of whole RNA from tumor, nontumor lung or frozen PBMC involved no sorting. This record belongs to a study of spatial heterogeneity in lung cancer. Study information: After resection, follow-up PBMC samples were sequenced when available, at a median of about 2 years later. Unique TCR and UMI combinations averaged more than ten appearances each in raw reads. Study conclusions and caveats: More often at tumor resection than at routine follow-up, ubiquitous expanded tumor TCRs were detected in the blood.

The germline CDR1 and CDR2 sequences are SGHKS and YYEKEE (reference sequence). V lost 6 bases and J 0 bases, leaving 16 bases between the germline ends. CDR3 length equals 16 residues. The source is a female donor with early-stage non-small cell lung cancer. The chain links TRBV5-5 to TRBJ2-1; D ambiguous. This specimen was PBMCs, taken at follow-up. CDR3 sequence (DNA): TGTGCCAGCACTTTAGAGGCGACAAGCTCCTACAATGAGCAGTTCTTC. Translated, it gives CASTLEATSSYNEQFF.